Each of the 5 T cell receptor beta chains below was sequenced from the same sample in a study of tumor-infiltrating lymphocytes in localized non-small cell lung cancer. Some clones are missing from TCRdb's copy, which holds only in-frame ones; the method was immunoSEQ multiplex PCR. The repertoire holds about 6,000 clones, with about 80% as singletons. The sample was lung tumor tissue. These TCRs come from a human donor with non-small cell lung cancer.

This chain uses TRBV7-2 with TRBJ1-1; no definite D call. Germline lookup yields CDR1 SGHTA and CDR2 FQGNSA. This CDR3 has 12 residues. Deletions cut 5 bases from V and 5 bases from J, with 9 bases between. CDR3 protein: CASSLGSTEAFF. The CDR3 nucleotides are TGTGCCAGCAGCCTAGGCAGTACTGAAGCTTTCTTT.

The chain has TRBV6-6 and TRBJ1-2; D not resolved. The CDR3 consists of 14 residues. The germline CDR1 and CDR2 sequences are MNHNY and SVGAGI (reference sequence). Trimming cost V 10 bases and J 3 bases, with 18 bases left between them. CDR3 nucleotides: TGTGCCACCAAACGAAGAACAGAGTACTATGGCTACACCTTC. Protein sequence: CATKRRTEYYGYTF.

This clone appeared a single time. One end of the junction fails to match germline, which may point to a read error. The chain recombines TRBV7-7 with TRBJ2-7, with unresolved D. The CDR3 totals 15 residues. Germline CDR1 and CDR2: SSHAT and FNYEAQ (reference sequence). This CDR3 is CASSLALGSGYEQYF. The CDR3 DNA follows: TGTGCTAGCAGCTTAGCTTTGGGCAGTGGATACGAGCAGTACTTC.

The sample holds a few counts of this clone. The chain combines TRBV5-1 with TRBJ1-2, with TRBD1 identical over 7 bases. The CDR3 is made up of 16 amino acids. V trimming: 1 base; J trimming: 7 bases; junction bases outside the gene matches: 13. Germline lookup yields CDR1 SGHRS and CDR2 YFSETQ. CDR3: CASSLPRQGSLGGYTF. The CDR3 coding sequence is TGCGCCAGCAGCTTGCCTCGACAGGGAAGTTTAGGTGGCTACACCTTC.

This clone was detected only once. The chain joins TRBV23-1 to TRBJ2-5; D perhaps matches TRBD1 (5 bases). TRBV23-1 falls under the ORF class, with uncertain function. Trimming left V 5 bases short and J 1 base short, with 14 bases between. There are 15 residues in the CDR3. DNA of the CDR3: TGCGCCAGCAGTTACCCGCAGGGTTCCCAAGAGACCCAGTACTTC. Its translation is CASSYPQGSQETQYF.